This TCR beta chain was obtained from a study of cytomegalovirus exposure and HLA in healthy donors. Study conclusions and caveats: Rates of TCR association differed by HLA locus in a later analysis, with DRB1 highest and HLA-C lowest. A later analysis reportedly found that, within productive TCRs, an Asian-associated ancestry cluster had fewer N-insertions than the mean observed across the roughly 730 donors. Some V segments, including TRBV6-2 and TRBV6-3, were excluded as indistinguishable.

CDR1 and CDR2 from the germline V gene are MNHEY and SMNVEV (reference sequence). V was clipped by 0 bases and J by 2 bases, with 17 bases between them. This CDR3 is built from 17 residues. With 60 Vbeta and 13 Jbeta primers, the PCR was carried out. The assay was immunoSEQ multiplex PCR, and TCRdb's table has in-frame clones only and misses some. Of some 200,000 clones in the sample, around 83% were seen once. Concerning this clone itself: Its antigen is not identified.

The chain couples TRBV27 to TRBJ2-7; D is perhaps TRBD1 (6 bases). Specimen: PBMCs. The origin of this receptor is a woman aged 35 to 49 in good health and CMV-seronegative. CDR3 sequence (DNA): TGTGCCAGCAGTTTATCCGGTCTAGGGGGAGAGACCTACGAGCAGTACTTC. Protein sequence: CASSLSGLGGETYEQYF.